This T cell receptor (beta chain) came from a study of T-cell memory formation after mild COVID-19. One entry per CDR3 protein, called by TCRdb with MiXCR from the 5' RACE reads. The sample has roughly 300,000 distinct CDR3 sequences; roughly 13% are singletons. Trimming took 7 bases from V and 4 from J, leaving 13 bases between them. CDR1 is SGHDN, CDR2 FVKESK, per germline. This CDR3 has 13 amino acids. The V gene is TRBV14, the J gene TRBJ2-5; D ambiguous. Sequencing input: PBMCs or a T cell subset sorted from them (not recorded which). The clonotype was recovered from a man aged 18 to 30 who had mild COVID-19 (a few samples of this study predate the infection). Cell type and time point are not known. CDR3 sequence reads: CASNTDPTETQYF. CDR3 DNA sequence: TGTGCCAGCAACACAGACCCGACAGAGACCCAGTACTTC.